One and the same sample provided the 29 T cell receptor beta chains below, sequenced in a study of human T cells and chemical hapten exposure. Noted time point: pre-sensitization, week 0. Treatment: therapeutic diphenylcyclopropenone sensitization with weekly scalp DPC. A single record per CDR3 protein comes from TCRdb applying MiXCR to the RACE reads. The repertoire holds about 68,000 distinct CDR3 sequences, with about a tenth as singletons. Sequencing used whole blood, obtained in connection with sensitization to the hapten diphenylcyclopropenone (DPC). These TCRs come from a woman in her forties or fifties with alopecia areata. Some clones in this sample may be carry-over from other donors' samples.

This clonotype has just a few counts. The chain uses TRBV9 and TRBJ2-3; TRBD1 or TRBD2 may be the D gene (5 bases each). CDR3 size: 17 residues. Germline lookup yields CDR1 SGDLS and CDR2 YYNGEE. V was pared by 5 bases and J by 0 bases, with 19 bases between. DNA for the CDR3: TGTGCCAGCAGTTCTGGGACGGTGATATCTAGCACAGATACGCAGTATTTT. Its translation: CASSSGTVISSTDTQYF. The complete variable domain, with remaining parts taken from reference TRBV9 and TRBJ2-3, reads DSGVTQTPKHLITATGQRVTLRCSPRSGDLSVYWYQQSLDQGLQFLIQYYNGEERAKGNILERFSAQQFPDLHSELNLSSLELGDSALYFCASSSGTVISSTDTQYFGPGTRLTVL.

This clonotype was detected many times. The chain employs TRBV7-9 and TRBJ2-1; 9 positions agree with TRBD2. The junction had 7 bases not matched to a gene; V was cut back by 1 base and J by 3 bases. This CDR3 is built from 17 residues. The germline CDR1 and CDR2 sequences are SEHNR and FQNEAQ (reference sequence). In DNA form, the CDR3 reads TGTGCCAGCAGCTTAGGATCTAGCGGGAACCTCTACAATGAGCAGTTCTTC. Encoded protein: CASSLGSSGNLYNEQFF.

The table lists this clonotype with many counts. The V call is TRBV27, the J call TRBJ2-3, with 8 bases aligning to TRBD2. CDR3 length: 13 residues. The V and J ends lost 3 bases and 9 bases, in that order; junction bases with no gene match: 5. In germline, CDR1 is MNHEY, CDR2 SMNVEV (reference sequence). DNA for the CDR3: TGTGCCAGCAGTTTCGGGGGACTAGGAACGCAGTATTTT. It is translated as CASSFGGLGTQYF.

This clonotype was found a few times. This chain links TRBV20-1 with TRBJ2-7; 7 bases agree with TRBD2. The length of the CDR3 is 18 residues. Germline V lookup: CDR1 DFQATT, CDR2 SNEGSKA (reference sequence). V was clipped by 3 bases and J by 0 bases; unmatched bases: 17. CDR3 protein: CSASGRSNSGVPSYEQYF. Written as DNA, the CDR3 is TGCAGTGCTAGCGGCAGGTCAAACAGCGGGGTCCCCTCCTACGAGCAGTACTTC.

This clonotype was observed a handful of times. V is TRBV5-1 and J is TRBJ2-2; 10 positions agree with TRBD1. Germline trimming cut 4 bases from V and 6 bases from J; bases unmatched to any gene: 6. The CDR3 length is 15 residues. Germline V CDR1 and CDR2: SGHRS, YFSETQ. In nucleotides, the CDR3 is TGCGCCAGCAGCAACCAAGGACAGGGGGCCGGGGAGCTGTTTTTT. Translation: CASSNQGQGAGELFF. Full variable domain (rest looked up from reference TRBV5-1 and TRBJ2-2): KAGVTQTPRYLIKTRGQQVTLSCSPISGHRSVSWYQQTPGQGLQFLFEYFSETQRNKGNFPGRFSGRQFSNSRSEMNVSTLELGDSALYLCASSNQGQGAGELFFGEGSRLTVL.

This clonotype was detected only a few times. This chain uses TRBV2 with TRBJ1-3; the D is unclear. CDR1 and CDR2 (germline): SNHLY, FYNNEI. The V end lost 8 bases, the J end lost 0 bases, and 5 bases lay between the germline ends. CDR3 length equals 12 residues. CDR3 residues: CASHISGNTIYF. CDR3 bases: TGTGCCAGCCATATCTCTGGAAACACCATATATTTT.

This clonotype was counted only a few times. The rearrangement links TRBV12-3 or TRBV12-4 to TRBJ1-1; D perhaps matches TRBD1 (5 bases). This CDR3 is built from 18 residues. V dropped 1 base and J dropped 1 base, with 19 bases sitting between them. CDR3 nucleotide sequence: TGTGCCAGCAGTTTAGACGTGCTAAGGGGACCCGAGAACACTGAAGCTTTCTTT. Translation: CASSLDVLRGPENTEAFF.

At least ten counts were recorded for this clonotype. The chain uses TRBV5-6 and TRBJ1-4; weak D call: TRBD1 (5 bases). This CDR3 has 14 amino acids. The V gene's germline CDR1 is SGHDT and CDR2 YYEEEE. Trimming removed 0 bases from V and 10 bases from J, with 13 bases in between. The CDR3 DNA sequence: TGTGCCAGCAGCTTGGGGCCCGTCGGGGCAAAACTGTTTTTT. This codes for CASSLGPVGAKLFF. The entire variable domain, with the rest obtained from reference TRBV5-6 and TRBJ1-4, is as follows: DAGVTQSPTHLIKTRGQQVTLRCSPKSGHDTVSWYQQALGQGPQFIFQYYEEEERQRGNFPDRFSGHQFPNYSSELNVNALLLGDSALYLCASSLGPVGAKLFFGSGTQLSVL.

The chain is built from TRBV18 and TRBJ2-5, with 7 bases lining up with TRBD1. Trimming took 3 bases from V and 3 from J; bases not matched to a gene: 1. Germline V gene sequence: CDR1 KGHSH, CDR2 LQKENI. This CDR3 contains 13 residues. CDR3 amino acids: CASSPGQEETQYF. CDR3 bases: TGTGCCAGCTCACCTGGACAGGAAGAGACCCAGTACTTC.

The chain carries TRBV5-5 and TRBJ2-6, with 8 bases matching TRBD1. This CDR3 has 19 amino acids. Germline loops: CDR1 SGHKS, CDR2 YYEKEE (reference sequence). The V and J ends lost 1 base and 0 bases, in that order; junction bases with no gene match: 9. CDR3 nucleotides: TGTGCCAGCAGCTTGAGACAGGGGCCTACACACTCTGGGGCCAACGTCCTGACTTTC. This codes for CASSLRQGPTHSGANVLTF. The complete variable domain, with remaining parts taken from reference TRBV5-5 and TRBJ2-6, reads DAGVTQSPTHLIKTRGQQVTLRCSPISGHKSVSWYQQVLGQGPQFIFQYYEKEERGRGNFPDRFSARQFPNYSSELNVNALLLGDSALYLCASSLRQGPTHSGANVLTFGAGSRLTVL.

This clonotype was counted ten times or more. The chain combines TRBV6-1 with TRBJ2-3; possibly TRBD1 for D (6 bases). CDR3 length equals 14 residues. The V gene lost 5 bases and the J gene lost 1 base, with 10 bases spanning the gap. Per germline, CDR1 MNHNS and CDR2 SASEGT. The CDR3 DNA sequence: TGTGCCAGCAGTTTCAGGGGAGGCACAGATACGCAGTATTTT. This gives the protein CASSFRGGTDTQYF.

This clonotype has at least ten counts. The chain uses TRBV18 and TRBJ1-4; D remains unclear. There are 12 residues in the CDR3. V was cut by 3 bases and J by 4 bases, with 3 bases left in between. CDR1 and CDR2 (germline): KGHSH, LQKENI. The CDR3 is CASSPYNEKLFF. The CDR3 bases are TGTGCCAGCTCACCCTATAATGAAAAACTGTTTTTT.

The table lists this clonotype with many counts. This chain connects TRBV15 to TRBJ1-5, with 9 nucleotides matching TRBD1. Germline CDR1 is LNHNV and CDR2 is YYDKDF (reference sequence). Germline trimming cut 2 bases from V and 5 bases from J; bases unmatched to any gene: 4. The CDR3 has 15 amino acids. In DNA, the CDR3 is TGTGCCACCAGCAGAAGACAGGGGGAGGATCAGCCCCAGCATTTT. Its translation: CATSRRQGEDQPQHF.

The chain has TRBV3-1 and TRBJ2-7; 11 bases are a match to TRBD2. V gave up 3 bases and J gave up 6 bases; unmatched junction bases: 10. CDR3 length equals 16 residues. The V gene's germline CDR1 is LGHDT and CDR2 YNNKEL (reference sequence). The CDR3 loop reads CASSQAALAGGGEQYF. The CDR3 coding sequence is TGTGCCAGCAGCCAGGCCGCTCTAGCGGGAGGTGGCGAGCAGTACTTC.

This clonotype was counted between two and nine times. This chain links TRBV4-3 with TRBJ2-3; TRBD1 is a possible D gene (5 bases). From germline, CDR1 is LGHNA and CDR2 YSLEER. This CDR3 is built from 16 residues. Trimming removed 4 bases at V and 4 bases at J, with 18 bases between. The CDR3 DNA sequence: TGCGCCAGCAGCCCAGGGAACCGGGCCGCACCAGATACGCAGTATTTT. It is translated as CASSPGNRAAPDTQYF.

The chain links TRBV6-1 to TRBJ2-6, with D unclear. V was shortened by 10 bases and J by 0 bases, with 4 bases between the two germline ends. This CDR3 has 12 residues. Germline loops: CDR1 MNHNS, CDR2 SASEGT. CDR3 protein: CATHSGANVLTF. CDR3 DNA: TGTGCCACCCACTCTGGGGCCAACGTCCTGACTTTC.

This clonotype has ten or more counts. This chain uses TRBV28 with TRBJ2-7; D perhaps matches TRBD2 (5 bases). The CDR3 is made up of 13 amino acids. V dropped 3 bases and J dropped 1 base, with 7 bases sitting between them. Germline V lookup: CDR1 MDHEN, CDR2 SYDVKM. The CDR3 is CASSFGGSYEQYF. CDR3 coding DNA: TGTGCCAGCAGTTTTGGCGGGTCCTACGAGCAGTACTTC. Full variable domain (missing parts from reference TRBV28 and TRBJ2-7): DVKVTQSSRYLVKRTGEKVFLECVQDMDHENMFWYRQDPGLGLRLIYFSYDVKMKEKGDIPEGYSVSREKKERFSLILESASTNQTSMYLCASSFGGSYEQYFGPGTRLTVT.

The gene calls are TRBV10-3 and TRBJ2-7, with 12 bases aligning to TRBD2. Germline V CDR1 and CDR2: ENHRY, SYGVKD. Losses at the gene ends were 4 bases for V and 2 bases for J; bases not matched to a gene: 3. The CDR3 is 15 residues long. In nucleotides, the CDR3 is TGTGCCATCAGTGGCTCTAGCGGGAGGGCCTACGAGCAGTACTTC. Encoded protein: CAISGSSGRAYEQYF.

The gene calls are TRBV29-1 and TRBJ1-4, with D maybe TRBD1 (5 bases). The CDR3 consists of 13 residues. Germline CDR1 and CDR2: SQVTM and ANQGSEA. The germline V and J ends were trimmed by 0 bases and 8 bases, with 10 bases remaining between them. The CDR3 nucleotides are TGCAGCGTTGAAGATCTAAACAGGGAAAAACTGTTTTTT. Amino acid sequence: CSVEDLNREKLFF. Drawing the rest from reference TRBV29-1 and TRBJ1-4, the complete variable domain is SAVISQKPSRDICQRGTSLTIQCQVDSQVTMMFWYRQQPGQSLTLIATANQGSEATYESGFVIDKFPISRPNLTFSTLTVSNMSPEDSSIYLCSVEDLNREKLFFGSGTQLSVL.

In this sample, this clonotype turned up many times. The chain has TRBV7-2 and TRBJ2-7, with a weak D call TRBD1 (5 bases). The length of the CDR3 is 16 residues. V lost 2 bases and J 3 bases, leaving 17 bases between the germline ends. Germline CDR1 SGHTA, CDR2 FQGNSA. CDR3 sequence (DNA): TGTGCCAGCAGCTTAAAAGACAGCCCCCTCTACTACGAGCAGTACTTC. Residues: CASSLKDSPLYYEQYF.

Concerning this clonotype: The junction differs from germline at one of its ends, possibly a read error. The gene calls are TRBV18 and TRBJ2-2; D is perhaps TRBD1 or TRBD2 (5 bases each). The CDR3 sequence is 16 residues long. The V gene's germline CDR1 is KGHSH and CDR2 LQKENI. The CDR3 sequence is CASSPPGTANTGELFF. For the CDR3, the DNA is TGTGCCAGCTCGCCACCGGGGACGGCGAACACCGGGGAGCTGTTTTTT.

This clonotype was seen at least ten times. The chain has TRBV3-1 and TRBJ2-4; 11 nucleotides agree with TRBD1. This CDR3 has 16 residues. Per germline, CDR1 LGHDT and CDR2 YNNKEL (reference sequence). V lost 2 bases to trimming and J lost 6 bases; unmatched junction nucleotides: 6. This CDR3 reads CASSQMDRGRGNIQYF. CDR3 sequence (DNA): TGTGCCAGCAGCCAAATGGACAGGGGGCGAGGAAACATTCAGTACTTC.

The chain joins TRBV7-9 to TRBJ1-5; D gene ambiguous. Trimming pared 5 bases from V and 7 bases from J, leaving 12 bases between. The germline CDR1 and CDR2 sequences are SEHNR and FQNEAQ (reference sequence). CDR3 length equals 13 residues. Here the CDR3 DNA reads TGTGCCAGCAGCCCGGGTGCCCGCCAGCCCCAGCATTTT. Translated: CASSPGARQPQHF.

The V gene is TRBV11-2, the J gene TRBJ1-2; no firm D call. Germline V gene sequence: CDR1 SGHAT, CDR2 FQNNGV. Trimming took 3 bases from V and 5 from J, leaving 10 bases between them. CDR3 length: 13 amino acids. CDR3 region: CASSLRADYGYTF. DNA for the CDR3: TGTGCCAGCAGCTTGAGGGCAGATTATGGCTACACCTTC. The variable domain in full, completed from reference TRBV11-2 and TRBJ1-2, reads EAGVAQSPRYKIIEKRQSVAFWCNPISGHATLYWYQQILGQGPKLLIQFQNNGVVDDSQLPKDRFSAERLKGVDSTLKIQPAKLEDSAVYLCASSLRADYGYTFGSGTRLTVV.

The J gene is TRBJ2-7, the V gene TRBV7-8, with TRBD1 identical over 8 bases. Losses at the gene ends were 5 bases for V and 1 base for J; bases not matched to a gene: 16. This CDR3 region has 18 residues. Germline lookup yields CDR1 SGHVS and CDR2 FQNEAQ. The CDR3, as DNA: TGTGCCAGCAGCGTACCAATAACACAGGGGGAAGAGTCCTACGAGCAGTACTTC. Its translation is CASSVPITQGEESYEQYF.

The DNA of the CDR3 is TGTGCCAGCAGTTTATTGGCAGTAGCCTACGAGCAGTACTTC. Translated, it gives CASSLLAVAYEQYF. The rearrangement uses TRBV27 and TRBJ2-7; D gene unclear. This CDR3 is 14 amino acids long. V gave up 1 base and J gave up 2 bases, with 9 bases separating them. Germline CDR1 reads MNHEY; CDR2 reads SMNVEV (reference sequence).

This clonotype was counted at least ten times. The gene calls are TRBV5-3 and TRBJ1-4, with TRBD1 matching over 7 bases. TRBV5-3 is marked as an open reading frame, function uncertain. V was pared by 3 bases and J by 8 bases, with 10 bases of the junction left unmatched. CDR3 size: 15 residues. The CDR3 sequence: CARSYPQGTGEKLFF. The CDR3 nucleotides are TGTGCCAGAAGCTATCCACAGGGGACGGGAGAAAAACTGTTTTTT.

The chain joins TRBV6-2 or TRBV6-3 to TRBJ2-7, with TRBD2 matching 7 bases. This CDR3 is built from 16 residues. J gave up 2 bases and V 7 bases, and 14 bases lay outside the gene matches. The germline V gene has CDR1 MNHEY and CDR2 SVGEGT. CDR3 loop: CASTLRSRGSTYEQYF. The DNA of the CDR3 is TGTGCCAGCACCTTACGGTCGCGGGGGTCCACCTACGAGCAGTACTTC.

This clonotype has ten or more counts. The chain employs TRBV29-1 and TRBJ2-7; 9 nucleotides line up with TRBD2. The germline V gene encodes CDR1 SQVTM and CDR2 ANQGSEA. J was trimmed by 0 bases and V by 3 bases; bases with no gene match: 15. The CDR3 runs to 18 residues. For the CDR3, the DNA is TGCAGCGTTGAGTACCTTGTGAGTAGCGGGGGAAACTCCTACGAGCAGTACTTC. Translation: CSVEYLVSSGGNSYEQYF.